These 23 T cell receptor beta chains were all obtained from the same sample, sequenced in a study of T cell changes during pregnancy in multiple sclerosis. Here immunoSEQ multiplex PCR was the method, and the copy in TCRdb shows in-frame clones only, minus some. The sample includes about 31,000 clones, 85% to 90% of them seen just once. Sequenced material: CD4+ T cells from peripheral blood mononuclear cells, taken in the first trimester of pregnancy. The origin of the receptors is a female donor in good health, enrolled as a control in a pregnancy study.

The chain has TRBV4-1 and TRBJ2-1, with 10 nucleotides matching TRBD1. CDR1 is MGHRA, CDR2 YSYEKL, per germline. J lost 4 bases, V lost 0 bases, and 15 bases had no gene match. The CDR3 is 20 residues long. The CDR3 is CASSQERTGGSSPLYNEQFF. In DNA, the CDR3 is TGCGCCAGCAGCCAAGAGCGGACAGGGGGATCCAGTCCTTTATACAATGAGCAGTTCTTC.

The rearrangement joins TRBV11-2 to TRBJ2-2; D is unresolved. This CDR3 is built from 13 residues. Germline V CDR1 and CDR2: SGHAT, FQNNGV. The V and J ends lost 10 bases and 3 bases respectively, with 12 bases between them. CDR3 amino acids: CANEAFDTGELFF. CDR3 in DNA: TGTGCCAACGAAGCATTCGACACCGGGGAGCTGTTTTTT.

The chain has TRBV19 and TRBJ1-2, with D uncertain. CDR3 size: 15 residues. V lost 5 bases and J 4 bases, leaving 17 bases between the germline ends. CDR1 and CDR2 (germline): LNHDA, SQIVND (reference sequence). The CDR3 bases are TGTGCCAGTAGTGCACATAGGTCTTTAGCCTATGGCTACACCTTC. Amino acids: CASSAHRSLAYGYTF.

The chain employs TRBV19 and TRBJ2-3; D is possibly TRBD1 (6 bases). Trimming cost V 10 bases and J 5 bases, with 25 bases left between them. There are 16 residues in the CDR3. CDR1 is LNHDA, CDR2 SQIVND, per germline (reference sequence). The CDR3 bases are TGTGCCACAACCTCCGGACAGTTGGGTTTTAGAGATACGCAGTATTTT. Encoded protein: CATTSGQLGFRDTQYF.

The chain couples TRBV30 to TRBJ2-7, with TRBD1 as a possible D gene (5 bases). Germline loops: CDR1 GTSNPN, CDR2 SVGIG (reference sequence). The CDR3 totals 11 residues. Deletions cut 4 bases from V and 5 bases from J, with 9 bases between. The CDR3 DNA reads TGTGCCTGGAAGGGGATCAACGAGCAGTACTTC. It is translated as CAWKGINEQYF. Using reference TRBV30 and TRBJ2-7 for the parts outside the CDR3, the full variable domain is SQTIHQWPATLVQPVGSPLSLECTVEGTSNPNLYWYRQAAGRGLQLLFYSVGIGQISSEVPQNLSASRPQDRQFILSSKKLLLSDSGFYLCAWKGINEQYFGPGTRLTVT.

The V gene is TRBV7-9, the J gene TRBJ1-1; TRBD1 might be the D (5 bases). Germline CDR1 and CDR2: SEHNR and FQNEAQ (reference sequence). Trimming pared 2 bases from V and 1 base from J, leaving 11 bases between. CDR3 length: 15 residues. CDR3 amino acids: CASSLQGLGNTEAFF. CDR3 bases: TGTGCCAGCAGCTTACAGGGATTGGGGAACACTGAAGCTTTCTTT.

Details on this clone: The conserved final phenylalanine or tryptophan is absent from the CDR3, which likely points to a read error. Because the CDR3's place on the DNA is in doubt, the DNA is left out and the CDR3 is given as listed by TCRdb. V usage is TRBV19 and J usage is TRBJ1-1; the table's D call of TRBD1 was not tested on the DNA. Including both end residues, the CDR3 is 12 amino acids long. Germline assignment: CDR1 LNHDA and CDR2 SQIVND (reference sequence). The CDR3 sequence is CASSITRARVGV.

This chain joins TRBV7-8 and TRBJ1-1; no clear D gene. V was shortened by 2 bases and J by 2 bases, with 9 bases between the two germline ends. The CDR3 totals 14 residues. Germline V gene data show CDR1 as SGHVS and CDR2 as FQNEAQ. The CDR3 loop reads CASSLRGINTEAFF. CDR3 nucleotide sequence: TGTGCCAGCAGCTTACGAGGCATCAACACTGAAGCTTTCTTT.

The CDR3 sequence is CASSQGRGQGYEQYF. The CDR3 DNA reads as TGCGCCAGCAGCCAGGGCAGGGGACAGGGCTACGAGCAGTACTTC. This chain links TRBV4-3 with TRBJ2-7; 9 bases agree with TRBD1. Germline-derived CDR1 and CDR2 are LGHNA and YSLEER. The CDR3 runs to 15 residues. After removal of 3 bases from V and 3 bases from J, the junction contained 6 bases not matched to a gene.

V and J are TRBV5-4 and TRBJ2-2; 7 bases align to TRBD1. This CDR3 is 16 amino acids long. The germline V gene encodes CDR1 SGHNT and CDR2 YYREEE (reference sequence). Trimming took 2 bases from V and 0 from J; bases not matched to a gene: 4. The CDR3: CASSLDRATNTGELFF. In DNA form, the CDR3 reads TGTGCCAGCAGCTTAGACAGGGCGACGAACACCGGGGAGCTGTTTTTT.

This clone was seen a few times. The rearrangement joins TRBV7-8 to TRBJ1-4, with D perhaps matching TRBD1 (6 bases). The V and J ends lost 2 bases and 3 bases respectively, with 13 bases between them. Germline V gene lookup returns CDR1 SGHVS and CDR2 FQNEAQ. CDR3 length: 16 residues. CDR3 protein: CASSLQGRGANEKLFF. CDR3 in DNA: TGTGCCAGCAGCTTACAGGGGAGAGGAGCTAATGAAAAACTGTTTTTT.

This chain links TRBV11-1 with TRBJ2-5; TRBD1 aligns across 8 bases. This CDR3 spans 16 amino acids. CDR1 and CDR2 (germline): SGHAT, FQDESV (reference sequence). The junction had 4 bases not matched to a gene; V was cut back by 1 base and J by 0 bases. The CDR3 DNA follows: TGTGCCAGCAGCTTAGTAGGACAGGGCGACCAAGAGACCCAGTACTTC. It encodes CASSLVGQGDQETQYF.

This rearrangement joins TRBV11-3 to TRBJ1-1; 7 bases are shared with TRBD1. This CDR3 has 17 amino acids. From germline, CDR1 is SGHNT and CDR2 YENEEA. Germline trimming cut 5 bases from V and 5 bases from J; bases unmatched to any gene: 17. CDR3 amino acids: CASSLGTSTGWGTEAFF. The DNA of the CDR3 is TGTGCCAGCAGCCTCGGGACGTCGACAGGGTGGGGGACTGAAGCTTTCTTT.

V and J are TRBV9 and TRBJ2-2; the D gene is possibly TRBD2 (5 bases). Germline loops: CDR1 SGDLS, CDR2 YYNGEE. V gave up 6 bases and J gave up 2 bases, with 8 bases separating them. This CDR3 comprises 13 residues. The chain's CDR3 is CASTGINTGELFF. CDR3 bases: TGTGCCAGCACCGGGATCAACACCGGGGAGCTGTTTTTT.

The chain has TRBV11-2 and TRBJ2-5, with TRBD2 matching over 7 bases. The V and J ends lost 5 bases and 5 bases, in that order; junction bases with no gene match: 14. CDR3 length: 16 amino acids. Germline assignment: CDR1 SGHAT and CDR2 FQNNGV. CDR3 nucleotide sequence: TGTGCCAGCAGCCCTTCACTTACAGCGGGGTGGGAGACCCAGTACTTC. This gives the protein CASSPSLTAGWETQYF.

The V gene is TRBV10-1, the J gene TRBJ1-2; a possible D gene is TRBD1 (6 bases). Looked up from germline, CDR1 is WNHNN and CDR2 is SYGVQD (reference sequence). Trimming took 6 bases from V and 2 from J, leaving 7 bases between them. The length of the CDR3 is 12 residues. The CDR3 DNA follows: TGCGCCAGCAGGGGGACAAACTATGGCTACACCTTC. Translating gives CASRGTNYGYTF.

The count of this clone is one. The J gene is TRBJ1-5, the V gene TRBV5-4, with D hard to call. The CDR3 runs to 13 residues. Germline CDR1 reads SGHNT; CDR2 reads YYREEE (reference sequence). Trimming pared 2 bases from V and 4 bases from J, leaving 7 bases between. CDR3 in DNA: TGTGCCAGCAGCTTTGAGGGAAATCAGCCCCAGCATTTT. Protein sequence: CASSFEGNQPQHF.

This chain uses TRBV6-6 with TRBJ2-2; no definite D call. V was shortened by 8 bases and J by 1 base, with 8 bases between the two germline ends. Germline CDR1 is MNHNY and CDR2 is SVGAGI (reference sequence). The CDR3 has 13 residues. The CDR3 DNA reads as TGTGCCAGCGGTACAAGGAACACCGGGGAGCTGTTTTTT. Protein product: CASGTRNTGELFF.

The chain carries TRBV7-2 and TRBJ1-2; 11 positions match TRBD1. J was trimmed by 4 bases and V by 8 bases; bases with no gene match: 6. CDR3 length equals 14 residues. Germline V gene data show CDR1 as SGHTA and CDR2 as FQGNSA. The CDR3 here is CASGGTGGTYGYTF. The CDR3 region has the DNA TGTGCCAGCGGAGGGACAGGGGGGACCTATGGCTACACCTTC. The full variable domain, its missing parts supplied by reference TRBV7-2 and TRBJ1-2, is GAGVSQSPSNKVTEKGKDVELRCDPISGHTALYWYRQSLGQGLEFLIYFQGNSAPDKSGLPSDRFSAERTGGSVSTLTIQRTQQEDSAVYLCASGGTGGTYGYTFGSGTRLTVV.

The chain combines TRBV9 with TRBJ2-5; maybe TRBD2 (5 bases). CDR3 length equals 14 residues. Trimming removed 4 bases from V and 4 bases from J, with 14 bases in between. Looked up from germline, CDR1 is SGDLS and CDR2 is YYNGEE. This CDR3 is CASSRGIAPETQYF. The DNA of the CDR3 is TGTGCCAGCAGCAGAGGGATAGCGCCAGAGACCCAGTACTTC.

This clone was seen more than once but under ten times. The chain links TRBV9 to TRBJ1-2; no definite D call. Germline CDR1 SGDLS, CDR2 YYNGEE. Trimming took 1 base from V and 4 from J, leaving 14 bases between them. The CDR3 runs 15 residues. CDR3 residues: CASSVNPGEGYGYTF. The CDR3, as DNA: TGTGCCAGCAGCGTAAACCCCGGGGAAGGCTATGGCTACACCTTC.

This chain joins TRBV13 and TRBJ2-7; perhaps TRBD1 as D (6 bases). CDR1 and CDR2 from the germline V gene are PRHDT and FYEKMQ (reference sequence). V dropped 6 bases and J dropped 4 bases, with 13 bases sitting between them. The CDR3 totals 13 residues. The chain's CDR3 is CASRAQGVYEQYF. The CDR3 DNA reads TGTGCCAGCAGAGCACAGGGTGTTTACGAGCAGTACTTC.

This clone was counted between two and nine times. The rearrangement joins TRBV19 to TRBJ2-2; TRBD2 is a possible D gene (6 bases). The CDR3 runs to 14 residues. Germline V gene data show CDR1 as LNHDA and CDR2 as SQIVND (reference sequence). V lost 5 bases and J lost 6, with 13 bases in between. CDR3 coding DNA: TGTGCCAGTAGTCACCCAACGGGGGCCGGGGAGCTGTTTTTT. This translates into CASSHPTGAGELFF.